This TCR beta chain came from a study of T cell repertoires in ileal Crohn's disease. Using immunoSEQ multiplex PCR, the repertoire was profiled, and TCRdb retains in-frame clones only, with some absent. The profile covers some 16,000 clones, with approximately 87% appearing a single time and 10% taken by the ten largest. With 1 base removed from V and 3 bases from J, the gap between germline ends came to 10 bases. The CDR3 contains 16 residues. CDR1 is SEHNR, CDR2 FQNEAQ, per germline (reference sequence). Sample: ileal tissue. The TCR was taken from an adult with Crohn's disease. V gene TRBV7-9 combines with J gene TRBJ1-6; no definite D call. CDR3 protein: CASSLGSGFYNSPLHF. CDR3 DNA: TGTGCCAGCAGCTTAGGATCGGGATTCTATAATTCACCCCTCCACTTT. Full variable domain (rest looked up from reference TRBV7-9 and TRBJ1-6): DTGVSQNPRHKITKRGQNVTFRCDPISEHNRLYWYRQTLGQGPEFLTYFQNEAQLEKSRLLSDRFSAERPKGSFSTLEIQRTEQGDSAMYLCASSLGSGFYNSPLHFGNGTRLTVT.